This TCR beta chain came from a study of blood T cell repertoires in COVID-19 (dated by TCRdb to the early 2020s). For the study in its entirety: Samples from collaborators originated in the United States, Italy and Spain and spanned both the acute and convalescent phases of COVID-19. Subjects who had been exposed to COVID-19, were actively infected with it, or had recovered from it provided the deeply sampled blood TCRbeta repertoires that made up the dataset. Samples were obtained from the ongoing ImmuneRACE study (first 160 participants) and from approximately 1,200 subjects provided by 6 global collaborators. The prospective study material was composed of cDNA or gDNA derived from T cells, B-cell-depleted T cells, or PBMCs. The repertoires were made available in a free public database intended to serve as a resource for research on the immune response to SARS-CoV-2. A de-identified subject ID, COVID-19 status, age in years and sex were almost always included in the sample metadata. HLA class I and class II types, where available, came from metadata supplied by the sample provider rather than from assay-based typing. Overall results and qualifications from the work: How much clinical and demographic metadata was included differed by source and by participant, and the metadata was provided uncurated.

To note about this clone: Which antigen it targets is not known. No quality values exist for individual bases; no much larger clone is one base distant.

TCRbeta CDR3 regions were amplified from genomic DNA using the immunoSEQ Assay, a bias-controlled multiplex PCR. The authors' pipeline ran thus. Nucleated cell counts per sample were estimated from amplification of reference gene primers within the assay. To quantify the absolute abundance of each unique TCRbeta CDR3 rearrangement, sequence reads were collapsed and filtered. Productive Simpson clonality was computed per sample as the square root of Simpson's diversity index over productive rearrangements. TCRdb took this table from immuneACCESS and kept in-frame rearrangements with V and J called. Such tables lack part of the clones; where checked against another copy, unresolved V genes explain under half of the gap, and the rest is unexplained. D and trimming come from the DNA, and the V and J calls and clone size come from that table. The sample table lists a few hundred thousand clones, 90% of them with a count of one. Of the sample, 3.5% to 4.5% falls within the top ten clones.

Enrolling through a virtual design, the prospective study's participants ranged in age from about 18 to 89 years and lived across around 25 United States geographic areas. To assign participants to cohorts, the prospective study relied on clinical history that participants themselves reported in a screening survey and a study questionnaire. Mobile phlebotomists in the prospective study collected whole blood, serum and a nasopharyngeal or oropharyngeal swab from every participant. Prospective study participants could optionally give additional blood draws and questionnaires over an approximately 2-month period. Prospective study blood samples were shipped either frozen or at room temperature before DNA extraction. Trimming costs V 5 bases and J 5 bases, and their ends lie 9 bases apart. The CDR3 goes from the cysteine to the phenylalanine over 13 residues. Here the CDR3 DNA is all that survives: 39 bases in frame from base 1. In the germline V gene, CDR1 corresponds to SGHVS and CDR2 to FNYEAQ.

Sequenced: PBMCs or T cells enriched from blood (not recorded which). The chain couples TRBV7-6 to TRBJ2-2, and possibly TRBD2, on 5 matching bases. This TCR was sampled from a woman aged 18 to 35 with acute COVID-19. The nucleotide sequence is TGTGCCAGCAGCAGGACTGATACCGGGGAGCTGTTTTTT. This translates into CASSRTDTGELFF.